Presented here are 2 T cell receptor beta chains from one specimen sequenced in a study of shared clonotypes between healthy human individuals. TCRdb's copy holds only in-frame clones and misses some; the assay was immunoSEQ multiplex PCR. The table has 2.5 million or so clones, more than 80% seen once. The sequenced material came from naive CD4+ T cells sorted from blood. As for subset: CD45RA+ positively selected. These receptors came from a man between 18 and 29 years old in good health.

Only one count was recorded for this clone. At the DNA level, this CDR3 is encoded by other sequences in the same sample as well. The chain couples TRBV7-2 to TRBJ2-1; possible D gene TRBD1, 5 bases. Germline assignment: CDR1 SGHTA and CDR2 FQGNSA. V was cut by 0 bases and J by 0 bases, with 6 bases left in between. The CDR3 sequence is 15 residues long. Written as DNA, the CDR3 is TGTGCCAGCAGCTTAGCGGGGCTCTCCTACAATGAGCAGTTCTTC. Protein sequence: CASSLAGLSYNEQFF.

The chain joins TRBV12-5 to TRBJ2-7, with D unresolved. The germline CDR1 and CDR2 sequences are LGHNT and FRNRAP. The CDR3 extends over 14 amino acids. Trimming removed 1 base from V and 1 base from J, with 8 bases in between. The CDR3 reads CASGLGTYSYEQYF. CDR3 DNA sequence: TGTGCTAGTGGTTTGGGGACGTATTCCTACGAGCAGTACTTC.